One sample yielded the 6 T cell receptor beta chains listed below, sequenced in a study of post-analysis software for immune sequencing data. General study points: In patients, a few TRBV segments were more frequent than in controls, with TRBV5-6, TRBV5-1 and TRBV20-1 among them.

These receptors have no identified antigens. Unique molecular identifiers were built into the TCR beta cDNA libraries. A single record per CDR3 protein comes from TCRdb applying MiXCR to the PCR reads. Counted here are 600,000 to 750,000 distinct CDR3 sequences, 55% to 60% occurring once; the ten biggest clones make up around 11%. The sequenced material came from blood. The origin of the receptors is a girl aged 2 to 9 with multiple sclerosis.

The genes are TRBV27 and TRBJ2-1; 9 positions agree with TRBD2. CDR1 is MNHEY and CDR2 is SMNVEV in the germline V gene (reference sequence). This CDR3 comprises 17 residues. Losses at the gene ends were 5 bases for V and 6 bases for J; bases not matched to a gene: 14. Here the CDR3 DNA reads TGTGCCAGCAGTCTTTTTCTTGTCGGCGGGGGGGCCAATGAGCAGTTCTTC. As protein: CASSLFLVGGGANEQFF.

On this clonotype: The junction differs from germline at one of its ends, possibly a read error. The chain's CDR3 is CVSSLRTGTFYGYTF. CDR3 DNA: TGTGTCAGCAGCCTCCGAACCGGGACATTCTATGGCTACACCTTC. This chain links TRBV5-5 with TRBJ1-2, with D perhaps matching TRBD1 (6 bases). CDR1 and CDR2 from the germline V gene are SGHKS and YYEKEE (reference sequence). This CDR3 spans 15 amino acids.

This clonotype was picked up many times. The chain employs TRBV24-1 and TRBJ2-1, with 11 bases identical to TRBD2. Germline trimming cut 1 base from V and 6 bases from J; bases unmatched to any gene: 10. The V gene's germline CDR1 is KGHDR and CDR2 SFDVKD. The length of the CDR3 is 18 residues. CDR3 residues: CATSDFPLLAGGTNEQFF. The CDR3 nucleotides read TGTGCCACCAGTGATTTCCCCCTCCTAGCGGGGGGCACCAATGAGCAGTTCTTC.

V is TRBV11-2 and J is TRBJ2-5; weak D call: TRBD2 (5 bases). The CDR3 totals 14 residues. V lost 0 bases to trimming and J lost 2 bases, with 7 bases between them. Germline V gives CDR1 SGHAT, CDR2 FQNNGV. This CDR3 is CASSLDWRQETQYF. Written as DNA, the CDR3 is TGTGCCAGCAGCTTAGATTGGAGGCAAGAGACCCAGTACTTC.

Note on this clonotype: Given the absence of the conserved phenylalanine or tryptophan at the CDR3 end, a read error is likely. This chain joins TRBV11-2 and TRBJ2-1; TRBD2 aligns across 10 bases. The CDR3 totals 15 residues. The germline V gene encodes CDR1 SGHAT and CDR2 FQNNGV. Unmatched junction bases numbered 9, after V lost 5 bases and J lost 8 bases. The CDR3 is CASSLRAGGPDEQFL. The CDR3 nucleotides read TGTGCCAGCAGCCTTCGAGCGGGAGGGCCCGATGAGCAGTTCCTC.

The table lists this clonotype with a count of one. J is TRBJ1-6 and V is TRBV6-5; TRBD1 is a possible D gene (5 bases). The CDR3 has 16 residues. Germline V CDR1 and CDR2: MNHEY, SVGAGI. Trimming pared 4 bases from V and 6 bases from J, leaving 16 bases between. CDR3 DNA sequence: TGTGCCAGCAGTTTGGGACTTGGTCAATTTAATTCACCCCTCCACTTT. This translates into CASSLGLGQFNSPLHF.